A single sample gave rise to the 14 T cell receptor beta chains below, sequenced in a study of blood T cell repertoires in COVID-19. Assay used: immunoSEQ multiplex PCR; TCRdb lists only in-frame clones, some missing. The sample records 55,000 to 75,000 clones, more than 60% being singletons. Sequenced material: peripheral blood. These TCRs come from a human donor in a cohort sampled during active COVID-19.

The rearrangement joins TRBV6-1 to TRBJ1-4; 8 positions match TRBD1. The germline V gene has CDR1 MNHNS and CDR2 SASEGT. Trimming cost V 2 bases and J 16 bases; bases outside gene matches: 3. The CDR3 runs to 11 residues. The CDR3 reads CASSELDREFF. CDR3 DNA sequence: TGTGCCAGCAGTGAATTGGACAGGGAGTTTTTT.

The gene calls are TRBV5-1 and TRBJ2-1; 10 nucleotides agree with TRBD2. Germline trimming cut 1 base from V and 6 bases from J; bases unmatched to any gene: 4. CDR3 length: 15 amino acids. CDR1 SGHRS and CDR2 YFSETQ come from the germline V gene. This CDR3 is CASSLPAGGPNEQFF. CDR3 nucleotides: TGCGCCAGCAGCTTGCCAGCGGGGGGGCCCAATGAGCAGTTCTTC.

J is TRBJ2-6 and V is TRBV21-1; whether TRBD1, the table's D call, matches the DNA was not checked. TRBV21-1 is flagged as a pseudogene. This CDR3 is 21 amino acids long. The CDR3: CASSKDCRPGQGVRGANVLTF. DNA for the CDR3: TGTGCCAGCAGCAAAGATTGTAGGCCGGGACAGGGGGTTAGGGGGGCCAACGTCCTGACTTTC.

The chain links TRBV19 to TRBJ1-4; 11 bases match TRBD1. The V gene end was trimmed by 9 bases and the J gene end by 5 bases; junction bases not matched to a gene: 2. CDR3 length: 13 residues. Germline V gene lookup returns CDR1 LNHDA and CDR2 SQIVND (reference sequence). The CDR3 coding sequence is TGTGCCAGCCGGGACAGGGGGAATGAAAAACTGTTTTTT. Translated: CASRDRGNEKLFF.

The V and J genes are TRBV7-8 and TRBJ2-3, with TRBD2 as a possible D gene (6 bases). Trimming pared 4 bases from V and 2 bases from J, leaving 13 bases between. CDR3 length: 15 residues. CDR1 and CDR2 from the germline V gene are SGHVS and FQNEAQ. The CDR3 DNA is TGTGCCAGCAGCTCAGGAGGGATCTACACAGATACGCAGTATTTT. It translates to CASSSGGIYTDTQYF.

In its sample, this clone was seen once. J is TRBJ2-7 and V is TRBV5-4; 11 nucleotides match TRBD2. The CDR3 is 16 amino acids. Germline CDR1 SGHNT, CDR2 YYREEE (reference sequence). Unmatched junction bases numbered 8, after V lost 3 bases and J lost 3 bases. CDR3: CASSSDRLAGIYEQYF. CDR3 in DNA: TGTGCCAGCAGCTCTGACCGACTAGCGGGGATCTACGAGCAGTACTTC.

V usage is TRBV3-1 (or the pseudogene TRBV3-2) and J usage is TRBJ2-3; 15 bases line up with TRBD2. V shed 1 base, J shed 5 bases, and the junction held 4 bases outside the gene matches. The CDR3 is 17 amino acids. The germline V gene has CDR1 LGHDT and CDR2 YNNKEL (reference sequence). CDR3 sequence: CASSQGGLAGGKDTQYF. The CDR3 nucleotides are TGTGCCAGCAGCCAAGGAGGACTAGCGGGAGGGAAAGATACGCAGTATTTT.

A few counts support this clone. This sequence joins TRBV11-3 and TRBJ2-2; TRBD2 aligns across 12 bases. This CDR3 is built from 16 residues. Germline V lookup: CDR1 SGHNT, CDR2 YENEEA. J was trimmed by 1 base and V by 5 bases; bases with no gene match: 2. CDR3 sequence: CASSPTSGGNTGELFF. The CDR3 bases are TGTGCCAGCAGCCCGACTAGCGGGGGGAACACCGGGGAGCTGTTTTTT. The full variable domain, rest sourced from reference TRBV11-3 and TRBJ2-2, is EAGVVQSPRYKIIEKKQPVAFWCNPISGHNTLYWYLQNLGQGPELLIRYENEEAVDDSQLPKDRFSAERLKGVDSTLKIQPAELGDSAVYLCASSPTSGGNTGELFFGEGSRLTVL.

J is TRBJ2-5 and V is TRBV15; D unclear. The CDR3 runs 13 residues. Germline assignment: CDR1 LNHNV and CDR2 YYDKDF (reference sequence). Trimming left V 0 bases short and J 3 bases short, with 5 bases between. In DNA form, the CDR3 reads TGTGCCACCAGCAGAGATGCGGAAGAGACCCAGTACTTC. It encodes CATSRDAEETQYF.

The CDR3 DNA reads as TGTGCCAGTAGTAGTCTGGCTAGTCCGGGGTTAGCCAAAAACATTCAGTACTTC. Protein product: CASSSLASPGLAKNIQYF. The V call is TRBV19, the J call TRBJ2-4, with TRBD2 as a possible D gene (5 bases). Germline V gene data show CDR1 as LNHDA and CDR2 as SQIVND (reference sequence). The CDR3 consists of 18 residues. V was shortened by 4 bases and J by 0 bases, with 19 bases between the two germline ends.

For the CDR3, the DNA is TGCGCCAGCAGCTTGCCAGGGTTTAAAGATACGCAGTATTTT. Translating gives CASSLPGFKDTQYF. The gene calls are TRBV5-1 and TRBJ2-3; perhaps TRBD1 as D (5 bases). The CDR3 is made up of 14 amino acids. V was shortened by 1 base and J by 5 bases, with 11 bases between the two germline ends. Germline CDR1 SGHRS, CDR2 YFSETQ.

The CDR3 loop is CASSLGRASEKLFF. CDR3 sequence (DNA): TGTGCCAGCAGCTTGGGCAGGGCCAGCGAAAAACTGTTTTTT. This rearrangement joins TRBV11-2 to TRBJ1-4; D is possibly TRBD1 (5 bases). The V end was cut by 3 bases, the J end by 8 bases, with 13 bases between. This CDR3 has 14 amino acids. Germline V gives CDR1 SGHAT, CDR2 FQNNGV.

The chain has TRBV5-1 and TRBJ2-5, with a possible D match to TRBD2 (5 bases). This CDR3 is built from 13 residues. V was shortened by 4 bases and J by 5 bases, with 12 bases between the two germline ends. In germline, CDR1 is SGHRS, CDR2 YFSETQ. The CDR3 nucleotides read TGCGCCAGCAGCCCCGAGGGATGGGAGACCCAGTACTTC. This sequence encodes CASSPEGWETQYF.

The chain is built from TRBV6-2 or TRBV6-3 and TRBJ2-1, with 10 bases lining up with TRBD1. The CDR3 contains 15 residues. Germline V CDR1 and CDR2: MNHEY, SVGEGT. The J segment lost 6 bases and the V segment lost 6 bases, leaving 8 bases of the junction unmatched. This CDR3 is CASSPPGQGFNEQFF. DNA for the CDR3: TGTGCCAGCAGCCCCCCGGGACAGGGGTTCAATGAGCAGTTCTTC.